The 27 T cell receptor beta chains below come from one sample, sequenced in a study of shared clonotypes between healthy human individuals. CD45RO-negative, CCR7-selected cells formed the naive CD8 fraction, which excluded terminally differentiated effector memory CD45RA+ cells. Data came from immunoSEQ multiplex PCR; TCRdb stores just in-frame clones and leaves some out. The sample lists about 1,800,000 clones, about 95% occurring once. Sequencing input: naive CD8+ T cells sorted from blood. The source is a man aged 18 to 29 in good health.

This clone was counted a single time. This chain joins TRBV9 and TRBJ2-1; 9 bases map to TRBD1. The germline CDR1 and CDR2 sequences are SGDLS and YYNGEE. After removal of 3 bases from V and 2 bases from J, the junction contained 12 bases not matched to a gene. The length of the CDR3 is 18 residues. CDR3 sequence: CASSDRRTGGKAYNEQFF. Written as DNA, the CDR3 is TGTGCCAGCAGCGACCGTCGTACAGGGGGCAAGGCCTACAATGAGCAGTTCTTC.

J is TRBJ2-3 and V is TRBV13; 10 nucleotides agree with TRBD2. The V gene end was trimmed by 0 bases and the J gene end by 0 bases; junction bases not matched to a gene: 6. CDR1 is PRHDT and CDR2 is FYEKMQ in the germline V gene (reference sequence). This CDR3 is built from 18 residues. CDR3 residues: CASSLGVAGGLSTDTQYF. In nucleotides, the CDR3 is TGTGCCAGCAGCTTAGGAGTAGCGGGAGGCCTCAGCACAGATACGCAGTATTTT.

This clone was detected only once. The CDR3 spells CASSQTNEQETQYF. The DNA for the CDR3 is TGTGCCAGCAGCCAAACCAACGAACAAGAGACCCAGTACTTC. J is TRBJ2-5 and V is TRBV11-2; D gene unclear. This CDR3 contains 14 residues. The germline V gene has CDR1 SGHAT and CDR2 FQNNGV. The V end lost 5 bases, the J end lost 2 bases, and 12 bases lay between the germline ends.

The V gene is TRBV4-1, the J gene TRBJ2-5, with TRBD2 matching over 10 bases. Germline V gene lookup returns CDR1 MGHRA and CDR2 YSYEKL. The V gene end was trimmed by 1 base and the J gene end by 3 bases; junction bases not matched to a gene: 5. The CDR3 spans 16 residues. The CDR3 region has the DNA TGCGCCAGCAGCCAAGGGGCTAGCGGGAGTAAAGAGACCCAGTACTTC. Translating gives CASSQGASGSKETQYF.

The CDR3 nucleotides are TGTGCCAGCAGCCTGACTAGCGGGAGGGCGAACACCGGGGAGCTGTTTTTT. This gives the protein CASSLTSGRANTGELFF. The chain uses TRBV5-6 and TRBJ2-2; TRBD2 matches 14 bases. Germline V gene data show CDR1 as SGHDT and CDR2 as YYEEEE. J was trimmed by 0 bases and V by 4 bases; bases with no gene match: 2. The CDR3 consists of 17 residues.

The chain couples TRBV11-2 to TRBJ2-7, with 7 bases aligning to TRBD2. The junction had 9 bases not matched to a gene; V was cut back by 5 bases and J by 2 bases. The CDR3 length is 15 residues. Germline CDR1 reads SGHAT; CDR2 reads FQNNGV. CDR3 region: CASSPKRGKTYEQYF. The DNA of the CDR3 is TGTGCCAGCAGCCCCAAGCGGGGAAAGACCTACGAGCAGTACTTC.

This chain uses TRBV13 with TRBJ2-5; D might be TRBD2 (5 bases). The CDR3 totals 16 residues. Trimming removed 2 bases at V and 3 bases at J, with 16 bases between. Per germline, CDR1 PRHDT and CDR2 FYEKMQ (reference sequence). The CDR3 loop reads CASSLTLRGSKETQYF. For the CDR3, the DNA is TGTGCCAGCAGCTTAACACTCCGGGGTAGTAAAGAGACCCAGTACTTC.

As to this clone: At the DNA level, this CDR3 is encoded by other sequences in the same sample as well. The chain links TRBV30 to TRBJ1-2; 7 bases agree with TRBD1. Germline values: CDR1 GTSNPN, CDR2 SVGIG (reference sequence). J lost 4 bases, V lost 2 bases, and 4 bases had no gene match. This CDR3 region has 13 residues. CDR3 residues: CAWSLGGGYGYTF. The CDR3 DNA follows: TGTGCCTGGAGTTTAGGGGGCGGCTATGGCTACACCTTC.

This chain uses TRBV7-2 with TRBJ2-1; TRBD2 matches 10 bases. This CDR3 has 15 amino acids. Losses at the gene ends were 6 bases for V and 3 bases for J; bases not matched to a gene: 5. Germline V gives CDR1 SGHTA, CDR2 FQGNSA. In DNA, the CDR3 is TGTGCCAGCAGTATAGCGGGAGGAATCTACAATGAGCAGTTCTTC. Translating gives CASSIAGGIYNEQFF.

This chain connects TRBV13 to TRBJ2-3, with 11 bases identical to TRBD2. The CDR3 totals 19 residues. CDR1 and CDR2 (germline): PRHDT, FYEKMQ (reference sequence). V lost 4 bases, J lost 1 base, and 13 bases stayed unmatched. The CDR3 DNA reads TGTGCCAGCAGCTCGGGAAACCGACTAGCGGGATCCGGCACAGATACGCAGTATTTT. Its translation is CASSSGNRLAGSGTDTQYF.

The rearrangement uses TRBV5-1 and TRBJ2-7; 7 bases map to TRBD1. Germline V gene data show CDR1 as SGHRS and CDR2 as YFSETQ. Germline trimming cut 4 bases from V and 3 bases from J; bases unmatched to any gene: 7. The CDR3 sequence is 14 residues long. CDR3 sequence: CASSVEWTGYEQYF. CDR3 in DNA: TGCGCCAGCAGCGTGGAATGGACAGGCTACGAGCAGTACTTC.

The V and J genes are TRBV19 and TRBJ1-5; no firm D call. The CDR3 covers 18 residues. CDR1 and CDR2 from the germline V gene are LNHDA and SQIVND (reference sequence). Trimming shortened V by 5 bases and J by 2 bases, and 22 bases separated the two germline ends. CDR3 sequence reads: CASSPRFLLESRNQPQHF. The CDR3 DNA reads TGTGCCAGTAGTCCAAGGTTCCTATTAGAGAGTCGCAATCAGCCCCAGCATTTT.

The chain couples TRBV2 to TRBJ2-1; the match to TRBD1 covers 10 bases. The CDR3 is 17 amino acids. The germline V gene has CDR1 SNHLY and CDR2 FYNNEI. V was clipped by 4 bases and J by 2 bases; unmatched bases: 8. The CDR3 DNA reads TGTGCCAGCAGTGGGACAGGGGGTTTTGCGGCCTACAATGAGCAGTTCTTC. Translation gives CASSGTGGFAAYNEQFF. Filled out from reference TRBV2 and TRBJ2-1, the complete variable domain reads EPEVTQTPSHQVTQMGQEVILRCVPISNHLYFYWYRQILGQKVEFLVSFYNNEISEKSEIFDDQFSVERPDGSNFTLKIRSTKLEDSAMYFCASSGTGGFAAYNEQFFGPGTRLTVL.

As to this clone: At the DNA level, this CDR3 is encoded by other sequences in the same sample as well. The chain recombines TRBV27 with TRBJ2-3; no reliable D call. The CDR3 has 13 amino acids. Trimming removed 2 bases at V and 1 base at J, with 4 bases between. Germline V gene sequence: CDR1 MNHEY, CDR2 SMNVEV (reference sequence). The CDR3 coding sequence is TGTGCCAGCAGTTTAGCGCGCACAGATACGCAGTATTTT. Translation gives CASSLARTDTQYF.

In regard to this clone: Other nucleotide sequences from this sample produce the same CDR3. The J gene is TRBJ1-2, the V gene TRBV19; the match to TRBD1 covers 11 bases. Germline V gives CDR1 LNHDA, CDR2 SQIVND (reference sequence). V lost 4 bases, J lost 3 bases, and 4 bases stayed unmatched. This CDR3 region has 15 residues. CDR3 loop: CASSTWTGGDYGYTF. The CDR3 region has the DNA TGTGCCAGTAGTACCTGGACAGGGGGCGACTATGGCTACACCTTC.

The rearrangement uses TRBV6-1 and TRBJ1-2, with a tentative D call TRBD1 (6 bases). With 1 base removed from V and 2 bases from J, the gap between germline ends came to 14 bases. Germline V gene lookup returns CDR1 MNHNS and CDR2 SASEGT. This CDR3 contains 16 residues. This chain's CDR3 is CASSEDSWTVNYGYTF. CDR3 coding DNA: TGTGCCAGCAGTGAAGACTCCTGGACAGTCAACTATGGCTACACCTTC.

The chain uses TRBV30 and TRBJ2-3, with 8 bases that match TRBD1. The CDR3 extends over 15 amino acids. V trimming: 3 bases; J trimming: 4 bases; junction bases outside the gene matches: 9. Germline CDR1 reads GTSNPN; CDR2 reads SVGIG (reference sequence). In nucleotides, the CDR3 is TGTGCCTGGAGCGCGACAGGGGATTGGGCAGATACGCAGTATTTT. It translates to CAWSATGDWADTQYF.

The V call is TRBV6-5, the J call TRBJ2-5; no clear D gene. Germline values: CDR1 MNHEY, CDR2 SVGAGI. The V and J ends lost 6 bases and 5 bases respectively, with 10 bases between them. The length of the CDR3 is 12 residues. CDR3: CASSSTSETQYF. The CDR3 DNA reads as TGTGCCAGCAGCTCAACCAGTGAGACCCAGTACTTC.

The rearrangement uses TRBV27 and TRBJ2-7, with D possibly matching TRBD1 (6 bases). The V end was cut by 6 bases, the J end by 6 bases, with 27 bases between. The CDR3 is 17 residues long. CDR1 and CDR2 from the germline V gene are MNHEY and SMNVEV (reference sequence). CDR3 residues: CASSPGNVQGIGSEQYF. CDR3 DNA: TGTGCCAGCAGCCCCGGAAACGTTCAGGGGATCGGCAGCGAGCAGTACTTC.

This clone was seen once. The chain recombines TRBV27 with TRBJ2-7; D is unclear. V gave up 2 bases and J gave up 7 bases, with 12 bases separating them. This CDR3 contains 13 residues. The germline V gene encodes CDR1 MNHEY and CDR2 SMNVEV (reference sequence). Written as DNA, the CDR3 is TGTGCCAGCAGTTTAGTGGACCGGTTGGAGCAGTACTTC. It is translated as CASSLVDRLEQYF.

The chain recombines TRBV9 with TRBJ1-3; the D gene is possibly TRBD1 (5 bases). CDR1 SGDLS and CDR2 YYNGEE come from the germline V gene. This CDR3 contains 16 residues. The V end lost 0 bases, the J end lost 1 base, and 11 bases lay between the germline ends. CDR3 DNA sequence: TGTGCCAGCAGCGTAGCTCAGGGCCAGTCTGGAAACACCATATATTTT. Encoded protein: CASSVAQGQSGNTIYF.

The chain is built from TRBV6-6 and TRBJ1-2; a weak D match, TRBD1 (5 bases). Germline V lookup: CDR1 MNHNY, CDR2 SVGAGI (reference sequence). V lost 6 bases and J 6 bases, leaving 14 bases between the germline ends. The CDR3 spans 13 residues. The CDR3 loop reads CASRTVLVDGYTF. CDR3 DNA sequence: TGTGCCAGCAGGACAGTTTTAGTGGATGGCTACACCTTC.

The gene calls are TRBV5-1 and TRBJ2-2; no reliable D call. Germline V gene data show CDR1 as SGHRS and CDR2 as YFSETQ. V was trimmed by 1 base and J by 6 bases, leaving 7 bases between them. This CDR3 region has 13 residues. CDR3 nucleotide sequence: TGCGCCAGCAGCTTGCCCCCCTCCGGGGAGCTGTTTTTT. It is translated as CASSLPPSGELFF.

This sequence joins TRBV6-5 and TRBJ2-1; TRBD1 is a possible D gene (5 bases). Between the trimmed V and J ends, which lost 4 bases and 3 bases, there was a span of 13 bases. CDR1 MNHEY and CDR2 SVGAGI come from the germline V gene. The CDR3 is made up of 15 amino acids. The CDR3 protein is CASSSGHDLYNEQFF. The CDR3 DNA follows: TGTGCCAGCAGTTCCGGACATGACCTCTACAATGAGCAGTTCTTC.

This sequence joins TRBV11-2 and TRBJ2-7, with no clear D. CDR3 size: 12 residues. Germline lookup yields CDR1 SGHAT and CDR2 FQNNGV. V was trimmed by 1 base and J by 3 bases, leaving 4 bases between them. CDR3 nucleotide sequence: TGTGCCAGCAGCTTAGTCTTCTACGAGCAGTACTTC. The encoded protein is CASSLVFYEQYF.

The rearrangement joins TRBV25-1 to TRBJ1-5; perhaps TRBD1 as D (6 bases). CDR1 MGHDK and CDR2 SYGVNS come from the germline V gene. CDR3 length equals 16 residues. The germline V and J ends were trimmed by 5 bases and 1 base, with 15 bases remaining between them. The CDR3 loop is CASSSAGAPSNQPQHF. The CDR3, as DNA: TGTGCCAGCAGTTCCGCGGGGGCGCCCAGCAATCAGCCCCAGCATTTT. Based on the CDR3 plus reference TRBV25-1 and TRBJ1-5, the full variable domain is EADIYQTPRYLVIGTGKKITLECSQTMGHDKMYWYQQDPGMELHLIHYSYGVNSTEKGDLSSESTVSRIRTEHFPLTLESARPSHTSQYLCASSSAGAPSNQPQHFGDGTRLSIL.

This clone has just one count. Other nucleotide sequences in the sample specify the same CDR3. The chain is built from TRBV4-1 and TRBJ2-7; D is perhaps TRBD2 (6 bases). The CDR3 totals 13 residues. Trimming cost V 4 bases and J 1 base, with 8 bases left between them. Germline V lookup: CDR1 MGHRA, CDR2 YSYEKL. CDR3 amino acids: CASSPGVSYEQYF. As DNA, the CDR3 is TGCGCCAGCAGCCCGGGGGTTTCCTACGAGCAGTACTTC.